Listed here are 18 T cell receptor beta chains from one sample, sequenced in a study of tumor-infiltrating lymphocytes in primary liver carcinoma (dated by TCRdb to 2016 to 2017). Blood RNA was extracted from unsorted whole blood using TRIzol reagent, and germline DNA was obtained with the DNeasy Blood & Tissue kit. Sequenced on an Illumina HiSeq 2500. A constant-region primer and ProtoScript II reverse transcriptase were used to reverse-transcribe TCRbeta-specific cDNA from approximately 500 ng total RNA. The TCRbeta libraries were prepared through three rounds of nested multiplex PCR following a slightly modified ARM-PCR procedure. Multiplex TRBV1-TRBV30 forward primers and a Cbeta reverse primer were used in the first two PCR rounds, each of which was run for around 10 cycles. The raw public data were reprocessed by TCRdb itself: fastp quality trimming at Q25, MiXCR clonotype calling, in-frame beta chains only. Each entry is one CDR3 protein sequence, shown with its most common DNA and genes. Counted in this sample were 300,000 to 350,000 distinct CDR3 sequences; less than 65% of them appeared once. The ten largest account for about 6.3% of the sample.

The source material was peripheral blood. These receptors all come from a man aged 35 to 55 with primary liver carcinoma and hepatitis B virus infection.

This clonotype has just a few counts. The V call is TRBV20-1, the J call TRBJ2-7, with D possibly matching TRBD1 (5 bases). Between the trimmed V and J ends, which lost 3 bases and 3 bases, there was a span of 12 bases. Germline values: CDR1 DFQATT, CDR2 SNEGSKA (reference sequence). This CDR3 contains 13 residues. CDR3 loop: CSASVQALYEQYF. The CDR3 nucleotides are TGCAGTGCTAGTGTACAGGCCCTCTACGAGCAGTACTTC.

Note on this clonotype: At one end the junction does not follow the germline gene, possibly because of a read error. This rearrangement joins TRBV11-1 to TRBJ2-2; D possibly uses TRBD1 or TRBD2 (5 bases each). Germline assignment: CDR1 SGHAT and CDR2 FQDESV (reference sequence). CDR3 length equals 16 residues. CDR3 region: CVSSLAPGTEVGELFF. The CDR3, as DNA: TGTGTCAGCAGCTTAGCCCCGGGAACCGAGGTGGGGGAGCTATTTTTT.

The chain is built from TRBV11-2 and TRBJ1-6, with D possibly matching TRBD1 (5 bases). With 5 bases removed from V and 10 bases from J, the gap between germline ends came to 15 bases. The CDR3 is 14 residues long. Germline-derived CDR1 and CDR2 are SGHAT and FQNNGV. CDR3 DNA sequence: TGTGCCAGCAGCCGGATGGGGGTTAGATCACCCCTCCACTTT. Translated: CASSRMGVRSPLHF.

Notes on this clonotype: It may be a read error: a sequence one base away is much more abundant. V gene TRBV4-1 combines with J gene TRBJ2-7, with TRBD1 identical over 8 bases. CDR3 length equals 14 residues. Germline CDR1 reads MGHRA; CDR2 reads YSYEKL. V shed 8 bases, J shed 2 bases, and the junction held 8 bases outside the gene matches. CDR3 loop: CASGLMTGAYEQYF. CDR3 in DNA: TGCGCCAGCGGCCTTATGACAGGGGCCTACGAGCAGTACTTC.

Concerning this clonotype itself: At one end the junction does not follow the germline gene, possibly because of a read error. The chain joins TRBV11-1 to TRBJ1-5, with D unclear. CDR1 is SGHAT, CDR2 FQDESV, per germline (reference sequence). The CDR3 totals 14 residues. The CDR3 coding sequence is TGTGCCAGCAGCTTAGCCTCCATAAATCAGCTCCAGCATTTT. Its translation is CASSLASINQLQHF.

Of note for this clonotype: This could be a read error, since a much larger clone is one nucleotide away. DNA for the CDR3: TGTACCAGCAGTTACAGCGGGGGCTACGAGCAGTACTTC. As protein: CTSSYSGGYEQYF. This chain links TRBV6-5 with TRBJ2-7; 8 bases align to TRBD2. This CDR3 is 13 amino acids long. Germline CDR1 is MNHEY and CDR2 is SVGAGI.

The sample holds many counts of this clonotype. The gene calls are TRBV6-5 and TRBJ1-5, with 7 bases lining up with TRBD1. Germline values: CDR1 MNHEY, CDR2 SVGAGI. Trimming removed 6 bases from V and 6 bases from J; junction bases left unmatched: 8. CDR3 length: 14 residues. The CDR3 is CASSSDRVGQPQHF. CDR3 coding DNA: TGTGCCAGCAGCTCCGACAGGGTGGGTCAGCCCCAGCATTTT.

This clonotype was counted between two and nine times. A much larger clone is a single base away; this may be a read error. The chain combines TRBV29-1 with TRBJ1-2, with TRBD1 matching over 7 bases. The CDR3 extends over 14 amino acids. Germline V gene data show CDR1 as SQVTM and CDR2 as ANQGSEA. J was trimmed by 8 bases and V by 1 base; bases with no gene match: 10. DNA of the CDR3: TGCAGCGTTGAAGGGAAGACAGGGACATACGGCTACACCTTC. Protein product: CSVEGKTGTYGYTF. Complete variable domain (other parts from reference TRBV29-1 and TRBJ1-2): SAVISQKPSRDICQRGTSLTIQCQVDSQVTMMFWYRQQPGQSLTLIATANQGSEATYESGFVIDKFPISRPNLTFSTLTVSNMSPEDSSIYLCSVEGKTGTYGYTFGSGTRLTVV.

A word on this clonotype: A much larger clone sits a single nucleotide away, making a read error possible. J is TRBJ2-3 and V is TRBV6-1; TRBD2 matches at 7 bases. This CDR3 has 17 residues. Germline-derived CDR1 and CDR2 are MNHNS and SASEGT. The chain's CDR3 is CASGELGGSPFTDTQYF. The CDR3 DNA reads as TGTGCCAGCGGTGAACTGGGCGGGAGCCCCTTCACAGATACGCAGTATTTT.

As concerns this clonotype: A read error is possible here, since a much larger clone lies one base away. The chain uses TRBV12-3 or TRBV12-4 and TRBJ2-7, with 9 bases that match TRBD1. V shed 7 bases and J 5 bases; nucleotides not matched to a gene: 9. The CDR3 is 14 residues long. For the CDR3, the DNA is TGTGCCAGCAACACACCGGGACAGGGTGACGAGCAGTACTTC. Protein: CASNTPGQGDEQYF.

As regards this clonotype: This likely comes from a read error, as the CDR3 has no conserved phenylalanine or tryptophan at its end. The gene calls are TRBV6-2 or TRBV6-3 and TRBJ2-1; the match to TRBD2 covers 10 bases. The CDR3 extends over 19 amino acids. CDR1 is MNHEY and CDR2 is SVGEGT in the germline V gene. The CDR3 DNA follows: TGTGCCAGCGGTTACCCAACAAAATGGACTAGCGGTCTATACAATGAGCAGTTCTCC. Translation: CASGYPTKWTSGLYNEQFS.

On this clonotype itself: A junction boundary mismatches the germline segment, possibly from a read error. The CDR3 coding sequence is TGTGCCAGCAGCTTAGAAATAGCGGGAGTGAGGTCCTACAATGTGCAGTTCTTC. Protein product: CASSLEIAGVRSYNVQFF. The chain employs TRBV11-3 and TRBJ2-1; TRBD2 aligns across 9 bases. There are 18 residues in the CDR3. Looked up from germline, CDR1 is SGHNT and CDR2 is YENEEA.

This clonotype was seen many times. CDR3 DNA sequence: TGTGCCAGCAGCTTTACTCGCCCGAGCTCCTACAATGAGCAGTTCTTC. It encodes CASSFTRPSSYNEQFF. V is TRBV11-3 and J is TRBJ2-1; D unclear. There are 16 residues in the CDR3. The germline CDR1 and CDR2 sequences are SGHNT and YENEEA. V lost 3 bases, J lost 0 bases, and 12 bases lay in between.

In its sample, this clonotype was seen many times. The CDR3 sequence is CASSIGPKDNEQFF. DNA of the CDR3: TGTGCCAGCAGCATAGGGCCCAAAGACAATGAGCAGTTCTTC. This sequence joins TRBV11-3 and TRBJ2-1; no clear D gene. The CDR3 contains 14 residues. Trimming took 5 bases from V and 5 from J, leaving 13 bases between them. Germline CDR1 reads SGHNT; CDR2 reads YENEEA.

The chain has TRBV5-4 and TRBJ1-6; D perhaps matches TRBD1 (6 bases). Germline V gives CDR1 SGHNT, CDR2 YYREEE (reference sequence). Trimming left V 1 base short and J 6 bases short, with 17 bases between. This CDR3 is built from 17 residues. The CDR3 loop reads CASSLSAGGYPNSPLHF. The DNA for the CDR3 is TGTGCCAGCAGCTTGAGCGCGGGGGGCTATCCTAATTCACCCCTCCACTTT.

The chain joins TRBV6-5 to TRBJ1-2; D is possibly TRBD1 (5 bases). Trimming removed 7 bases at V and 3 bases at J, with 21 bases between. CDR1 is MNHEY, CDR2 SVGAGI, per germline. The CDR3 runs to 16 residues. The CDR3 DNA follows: TGTGCCAGCACCAGAGGGGAGCAGAGCGTAGACTATGGCTACACCTTC. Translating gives CASTRGEQSVDYGYTF.

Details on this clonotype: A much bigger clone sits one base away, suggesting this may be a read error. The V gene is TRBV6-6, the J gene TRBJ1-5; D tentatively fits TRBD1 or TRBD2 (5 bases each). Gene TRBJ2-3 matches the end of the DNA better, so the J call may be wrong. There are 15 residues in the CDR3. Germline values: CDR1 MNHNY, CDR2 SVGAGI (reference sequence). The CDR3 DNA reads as TGTGCCAGCAGTTACGGGCAGGGAGAAGGTCAGCCCCAGTATTTT. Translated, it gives CASSYGQGEGQPQYF.

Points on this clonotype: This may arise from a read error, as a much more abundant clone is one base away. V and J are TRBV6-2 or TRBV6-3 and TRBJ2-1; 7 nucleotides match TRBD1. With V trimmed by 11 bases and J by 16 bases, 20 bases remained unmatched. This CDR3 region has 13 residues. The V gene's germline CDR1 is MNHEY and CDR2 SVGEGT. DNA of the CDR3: TGTGCCCGCACCCTAGGGGGCCGCCCAAAAAGTTTCTTC. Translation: CARTLGGRPKSFF.